This T cell receptor beta chain was sequenced during a study of post-analysis software for immune sequencing data. This clonotype was seen a handful of times. Its antigen is not known. The CDR3 has 10 amino acids. V lost 3 bases, J lost 6 bases, and 2 bases lay in between. Prepared libraries of TCR beta cDNA carried unique molecular identifiers. TCRdb re-derived calls from the PCR reads in MiXCR, one entry per CDR3 protein. The table includes over 300,000 distinct CDR3 sequences, roughly 30% detected once. Study outcomes and limitations: The five TRBV segments detected at higher frequency in patients than in controls included TRBV5-6, TRBV5-1 and TRBV20-1.

The receptor comes from a girl aged 5 to 17 with multiple sclerosis. Sequencing was performed on blood. The genes are TRBV12-3 or TRBV12-4 and TRBJ1-1; D is unclear. CDR3 residues: CASSLSEAFF. For the CDR3, the DNA is TGTGCCAGCAGTTTGTCTGAAGCTTTCTTT.